The T cell receptor (beta chain) described here comes from a study of blood T cells in healthy people across ages. Notes on the study in general: TCR beta diversity, measured per million T cells, fell in a roughly linear way with age.

PCR was performed a second time for roughly 7 to 11 cycles using a sample-barcoded 5' primer and a J-beta primer mix. TCRdb itself ran the 5' RACE reads through MiXCR, one entry per CDR3 protein. The data contain roughly 800,000 distinct CDR3 sequences, about 25% of them singletons. V was shortened by 4 bases and J by 0 bases, with 16 bases between the two germline ends. Germline loops: CDR1 SGHDT, CDR2 YYEEEE. This CDR3 has 16 residues. As for this clonotype: Its antigen remains unidentified.

These data were also reused for a study on T cells of mothers and their children. That investigation notes: Mother-child pairs who were related displayed a slightly higher overlap than unrelated pairs, a difference that was non-significant.

Material: blood. The receptor was derived from a boy aged 5-17 years in good health. The chain combines TRBV5-6 with TRBJ1-2; D perhaps matches TRBD1 (5 bases). CDR3 DNA sequence: TGTGCCAGCAGCCCGGGGGTGAGGATAGCTAACTATGGCTACACCTTC. Protein sequence: CASSPGVRIANYGYTF.